This T cell receptor beta chain was identified in a study of long-term antiretroviral therapy in people with HIV. V was cut by 5 bases and J by 0 bases, with 8 bases left in between. CDR3 size: 14 residues. The germline CDR1 and CDR2 sequences are SEHNR and FQNEAQ (reference sequence). Study-wide points: When set beside controls, HIV repertoires had CDR3 length ranges that were narrower.

Concerning this clone itself: Its antigen is unidentified.

Run at survey level, the immunoSEQ assay was version v3.0. Measured with immunoSEQ multiplex PCR; TCRdb has only the in-frame clones, and not every one. The table records roughly 25,000 clones, about 80% of them present only once. V usage is TRBV7-9 and J usage is TRBJ2-1; no firm D call. This receptor was taken from a man aged 30 to 39 with HIV. Sequencing was performed on unsorted PBMCs, taken 0.7 years before starting antiretroviral therapy. CDR3 residues: CASSHPSSYNEQFF. The CDR3 DNA sequence: TGTGCCAGCAGCCACCCTTCCTCCTACAATGAGCAGTTCTTC.